This entry concerns a single T cell receptor beta chain. This CDR3 is also generated by other DNA sequences in the sample. Some clones are missing from TCRdb's copy, which holds only in-frame ones; the method was immunoSEQ multiplex PCR. In the table there are 310,000 or so clones, more than 70% of which are singletons. This sample is drawn from a study of blood T cell repertoires in COVID-19. Study-wide context: Sources were T cells, B-cell-depleted T cells, or PBMCs; the material itself was cDNA or gDNA.

V lost 1 base, J lost 4 bases, and 8 bases lay in between. This CDR3 contains 13 residues. Germline V gene sequence: CDR1 SEHNR, CDR2 FQNEAQ (reference sequence). The chain joins TRBV7-9 to TRBJ2-7; D is ambiguous. Sequenced sample: peripheral blood. The source is a man aged 18 to 29 who had recovered from COVID-19. CDR3 DNA: TGTGCCAGCAGCTTAGGTTCGGAGTACGAGCAGTACTTC. The encoded protein is CASSLGSEYEQYF.